This TCR beta chain was retrieved from a study of regulatory T cells in long-lasting Graves disease. Time point denoted: newly diagnosed GD, antithyroid drugs for less than 3 months. After RNA was extracted from PBMCs, the TCR library was made from it. Trimming at V came to 4 bases and at J to 2 bases, leaving 4 bases not matched to a gene. Looked up from germline, CDR1 is MNHEY and CDR2 is SVGEGT. The CDR3 has 14 amino acids. CDR3 regions were amplified by Arm-PCR using iRepertoire HTBI primers to build TCR beta libraries. In TCRdb, the multiplex PCR reads were re-called with MiXCR into one record per CDR3 protein. The sample carries about 400,000 distinct CDR3 sequences, over 12% recorded once. Ten or more counts support this clonotype. The data were also submitted as part of a second study, on T cells in Graves' hyperthyroidism and ophthalmopathy.

The source of this sequence is a woman aged 40 to 49 with Graves disease. The sample was peripheral blood mononuclear cells (PBMCs), taken at new diagnosis, from a patient treated with antithyroid drugs. J is TRBJ2-7 and V is TRBV6-2 or TRBV6-3, with 8 bases aligning to TRBD1. CDR3 amino acids: CASSWGQAAYEQYF. CDR3 bases: TGTGCCAGCAGTTGGGGACAGGCCGCCTACGAGCAGTACTTC.